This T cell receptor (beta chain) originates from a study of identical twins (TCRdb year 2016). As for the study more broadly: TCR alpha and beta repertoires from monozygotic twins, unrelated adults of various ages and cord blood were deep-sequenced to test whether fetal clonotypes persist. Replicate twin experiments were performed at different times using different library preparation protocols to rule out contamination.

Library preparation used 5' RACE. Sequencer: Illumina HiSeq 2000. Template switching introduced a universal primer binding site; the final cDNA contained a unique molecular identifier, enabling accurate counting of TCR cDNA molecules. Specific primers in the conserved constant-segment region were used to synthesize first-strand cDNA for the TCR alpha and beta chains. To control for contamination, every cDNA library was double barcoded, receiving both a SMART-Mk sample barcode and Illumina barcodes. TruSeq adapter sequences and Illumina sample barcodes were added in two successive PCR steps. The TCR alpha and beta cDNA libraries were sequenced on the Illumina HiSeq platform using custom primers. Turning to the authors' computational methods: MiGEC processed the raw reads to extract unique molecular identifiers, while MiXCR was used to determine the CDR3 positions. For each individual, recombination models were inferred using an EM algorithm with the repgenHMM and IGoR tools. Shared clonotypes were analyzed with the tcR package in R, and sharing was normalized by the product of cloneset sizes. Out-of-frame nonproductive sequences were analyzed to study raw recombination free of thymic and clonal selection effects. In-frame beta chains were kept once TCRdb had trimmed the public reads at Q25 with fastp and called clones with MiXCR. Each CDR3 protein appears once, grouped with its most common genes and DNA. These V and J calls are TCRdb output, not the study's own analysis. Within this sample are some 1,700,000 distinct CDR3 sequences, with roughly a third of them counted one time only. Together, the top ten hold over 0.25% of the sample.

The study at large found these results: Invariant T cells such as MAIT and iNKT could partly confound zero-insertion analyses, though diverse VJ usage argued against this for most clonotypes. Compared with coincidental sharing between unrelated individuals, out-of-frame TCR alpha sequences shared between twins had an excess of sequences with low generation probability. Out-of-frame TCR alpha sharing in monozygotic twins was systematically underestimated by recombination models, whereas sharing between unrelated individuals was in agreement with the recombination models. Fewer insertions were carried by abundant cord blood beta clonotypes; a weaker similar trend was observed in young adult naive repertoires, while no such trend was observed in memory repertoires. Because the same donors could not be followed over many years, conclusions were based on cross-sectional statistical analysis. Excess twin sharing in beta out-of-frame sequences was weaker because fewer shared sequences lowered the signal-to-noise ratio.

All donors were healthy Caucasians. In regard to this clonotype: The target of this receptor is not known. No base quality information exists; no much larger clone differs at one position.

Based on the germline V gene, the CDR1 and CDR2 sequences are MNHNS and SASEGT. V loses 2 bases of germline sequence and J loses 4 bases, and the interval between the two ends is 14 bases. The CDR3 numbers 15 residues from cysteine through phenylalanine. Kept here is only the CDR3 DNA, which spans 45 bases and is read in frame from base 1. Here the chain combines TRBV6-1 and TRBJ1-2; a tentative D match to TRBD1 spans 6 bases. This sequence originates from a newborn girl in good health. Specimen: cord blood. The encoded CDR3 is CASSESRRRGYGYTF. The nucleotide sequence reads TGTGCCAGCAGTGAATCCCGCCGCAGGGGCTATGGCTACACCTTC.